What follows are 27 T cell receptor beta chains derived from one specimen sequenced in a study of vaccination and CD4 T cells after COVID-19. Sequencing of cultured CD4+ T cell DNA used the Oncomine TCR Beta short-read assay. Via MiXCR, TCRdb re-called the PCR reads, giving one row per CDR3 protein. In the table there are around 18,000 distinct CDR3 sequences, 55% to 70% of which are singletons. These receptors have no identified antigens. The treatment: approximately 9-day PBMC culture with coronavirus spike peptide pools or control peptides (ViraFEST assay). Sequenced here: CD4+ T cells from blood, cultured in vitro, sampled after SARS-CoV-2 vaccination. These receptors all stem from a human donor who had recovered from COVID-19.

The rearrangement uses TRBV12-5 and TRBJ1-5; maybe TRBD1 (5 bases). The germline V gene encodes CDR1 LGHNT and CDR2 FRNRAP. The V and J ends lost 6 bases and 2 bases respectively, with 14 bases between them. The CDR3 contains 15 residues. This chain's CDR3 is CASGLYGQGNQPQHF. The CDR3, as DNA: TGTGCTAGTGGCCTATACGGACAAGGCAATCAGCCCCAGCATTTT.

Only a few counts were recorded for this clonotype. The gene calls are TRBV7-2 and TRBJ2-5; D gene uncertain. V shed 6 bases and J shed 1 base, with 15 bases lying between them. The CDR3 runs to 15 residues. Germline assignment: CDR1 SGHTA and CDR2 FQGNSA. In nucleotides, the CDR3 is TGTGCCAGCAGTCAGAATTGGACCAGCCAAGAGACCCAGTACTTC. This encodes CASSQNWTSQETQYF.

The gene calls are TRBV7-2 and TRBJ2-7; 11 bases are a match to TRBD2. This CDR3 contains 15 residues. J lost 0 bases, V lost 5 bases, and 3 bases had no gene match. CDR1 and CDR2 (germline): SGHTA, FQGNSA. CDR3 bases: TGTGCCAGCAGCCCGGGACTAGCGGCCTCCTACGAGCAGTACTTC. It specifies CASSPGLAASYEQYF.

The chain combines TRBV5-4 with TRBJ1-1; D is undetermined. CDR3 length equals 15 residues. Deletions cut 0 bases from V and 4 bases from J, with 13 bases between. The germline V gene encodes CDR1 SGHNT and CDR2 YYREEE (reference sequence). The CDR3 spells CASSLESSQGTEAFF. As DNA, the CDR3 is TGTGCCAGCAGCTTGGAAAGCAGTCAAGGCACTGAAGCTTTCTTT.

The chain is built from TRBV20-1 and TRBJ1-2; TRBD1 aligns across 7 bases. The CDR3 has 13 residues. After removal of 3 bases from V and 8 bases from J, the junction contained 9 bases not matched to a gene. Germline CDR1 reads DFQATT; CDR2 reads SNEGSKA (reference sequence). The CDR3 DNA reads as TGCAGTGCTAGGACAGGGAGCGGGGCAGGCTACACCTTC. The encoded protein is CSARTGSGAGYTF.

The genes are TRBV19 and TRBJ2-1; TRBD2 aligns across 8 bases. This CDR3 comprises 14 residues. CDR1 and CDR2 (germline): LNHDA, SQIVND (reference sequence). With 5 bases clipped from V and 6 bases from J, the junction kept 6 bases outside the gene matches. The CDR3 region is CASSFLAGRNEQFF. DNA of the CDR3: TGTGCCAGTAGTTTCCTAGCGGGTCGCAATGAGCAGTTCTTC.

The chain combines TRBV29-1 with TRBJ2-7, with TRBD2 matching 14 bases. Germline V CDR1 and CDR2: SQVTM, ANQGSEA. V trimming: 6 bases; J trimming: 7 bases; junction bases outside the gene matches: 11. The CDR3 sequence is 15 residues long. DNA for the CDR3: TGCAGCGTGGGCGGGACTAGCGGGAGAAAAGGGGAGCAGTACTTC. This sequence encodes CSVGGTSGRKGEQYF.

The sample holds a few counts of this clonotype. This sequence joins TRBV15 and TRBJ2-2; TRBD2 might be the D (6 bases). The germline CDR1 and CDR2 sequences are LNHNV and YYDKDF (reference sequence). Trimming took off 0 bases at V and 8 bases at J, with 16 bases between the two ends. The length of the CDR3 is 16 residues. DNA for the CDR3: TGTGCCACCAGCAGAGAGGCTAGCGCGGACCCAGGGGAGCTGTTTTTT. Protein sequence: CATSREASADPGELFF.

This chain links TRBV20-1 with TRBJ2-5; 9 bases match TRBD2. Germline CDR1 and CDR2: DFQATT and SNEGSKA (reference sequence). The CDR3 loop spans 15 amino acids. Trimming at V came to 6 bases and at J to 1 base, leaving 9 bases not matched to a gene. For the CDR3, the DNA is TGCAGTGCAAAGCGGGGGGCGGGGATCCAAGAGACCCAGTACTTC. This translates into CSAKRGAGIQETQYF.

The chain couples TRBV29-1 to TRBJ2-5; TRBD1 agrees at 8 bases. The CDR3 sequence is 13 residues long. With V trimmed by 7 bases and J by 5 bases, 9 bases remained unmatched. Germline V lookup: CDR1 SQVTM, CDR2 ANQGSEA. The CDR3 sequence: CSGSWTGMETQYF. CDR3 DNA sequence: TGCAGCGGATCGTGGACAGGGATGGAGACCCAGTACTTC.

This CDR3 is CSAKAGHLKKFF. The CDR3 nucleotides read TGCAGTGCTAAAGCTGGACATCTAAAGAAGTTCTTC. The chain employs TRBV20-1 and TRBJ2-1; a possible D gene is TRBD1 (5 bases). Germline CDR1 is DFQATT and CDR2 is SNEGSKA (reference sequence). This CDR3 comprises 12 residues. Deletions cut 4 bases from V and 14 bases from J, with 18 bases between.

The chain links TRBV28 to TRBJ2-7; D remains ambiguous. In germline, CDR1 is MDHEN, CDR2 SYDVKM. The CDR3 sequence is 17 residues long. V shed 7 bases and J shed 4 bases, with 26 bases lying between them. The CDR3 coding sequence is TGTGCCAGCACACCCCTCCTCACGTTGCGGCCCGATTACGAGCAGTACTTC. Amino acids: CASTPLLTLRPDYEQYF.

V usage is TRBV6-1 and J usage is TRBJ1-1; maybe TRBD1 (5 bases). Trimming stripped 10 bases from V and 1 base from J, with 22 bases between. The CDR3 length is 16 residues. CDR1 is MNHNS, CDR2 SASEGT, per germline. In nucleotides, the CDR3 is TGTGCCACCAACAACCCGATGGGACGGTCGAACACTGAAGCTTTCTTT. Its translation is CATNNPMGRSNTEAFF.

This clonotype showed up just once. CDR3 bases: TGCGCCAGCAGCTTGTCAGGGCCAGGGGCTGAAGCTTTCTTT. Translation gives CASSLSGPGAEAFF. J is TRBJ1-1 and V is TRBV5-1; TRBD1 is a possible D gene (6 bases). Germline loops: CDR1 SGHRS, CDR2 YFSETQ. The CDR3 has 14 residues. The V and J ends lost 1 base and 6 bases respectively, with 13 bases between them.

This chain connects TRBV6-2 or TRBV6-3 to TRBJ2-3; D is perhaps TRBD2 (5 bases). Germline-derived CDR1 and CDR2 are MNHEY and SVGEGT. V lost 3 bases and J lost 4, with 11 bases in between. This CDR3 comprises 14 residues. For the CDR3, the DNA is TGTGCCAGCAGTTATAGCGAGTGGGCAGATACGCAGTATTTT. This translates into CASSYSEWADTQYF.

J is TRBJ2-5 and V is TRBV6-1; TRBD2 matches at 9 bases. Trimming cost V 7 bases and J 5 bases; bases outside gene matches: 5. Germline lookup yields CDR1 MNHNS and CDR2 SASEGT. CDR3 length equals 13 residues. DNA for the CDR3: TGTGCCAGCAATATAGCGGGAGAGGAGACCCAGTACTTC. This gives the protein CASNIAGEETQYF.

J is TRBJ1-2 and V is TRBV19, with D tentatively TRBD1 (6 bases). V dropped 7 bases and J dropped 5 bases, with 20 bases sitting between them. CDR3 size: 15 residues. CDR1 is LNHDA, CDR2 SQIVND, per germline (reference sequence). As DNA, the CDR3 is TGTGCCAGTACCGATTTGACAGGCCTACTATATGGCTACACCTTC. Translated, it gives CASTDLTGLLYGYTF. Full variable domain (rest looked up from reference TRBV19 and TRBJ1-2): DGGITQSPKYLFRKEGQNVTLSCEQNLNHDAMYWYRQDPGQGLRLIYYSQIVNDFQKGDIAEGYSVSREKKESFPLTVTSAQKNPTAFYLCASTDLTGLLYGYTFGSGTRLTVV.

This clonotype appeared a few times. The V gene is TRBV20-1, the J gene TRBJ2-3; TRBD2 agrees at 13 bases. The CDR3 has 15 residues. V shed 5 bases and J 2 bases; nucleotides not matched to a gene: 4. Germline CDR1 is DFQATT and CDR2 is SNEGSKA (reference sequence). CDR3 in amino acids: CSARTSGSPTDTQYF. CDR3 coding DNA: TGCAGTGCTCGGACTAGCGGGAGCCCCACAGATACGCAGTATTTT.

CDR3 sequence (DNA): TGTGCCAGCAGCTTGGAGAAGCTAGCGGGGGGGCCCAACGAGCAGTACTTC. Its translation: CASSLEKLAGGPNEQYF. V and J are TRBV7-2 and TRBJ2-7; TRBD2 matches at 12 bases. CDR3 length equals 17 residues. Unmatched junction bases numbered 11, after V lost 3 bases and J lost 5 bases. CDR1 and CDR2 (germline): SGHTA, FQGNSA.

This rearrangement joins TRBV5-5 to TRBJ2-3, with 8 bases matching TRBD2. The CDR3 runs to 17 residues. CDR1 is SGHKS and CDR2 is YYEKEE in the germline V gene (reference sequence). Trimming removed 4 bases from V and 2 bases from J; junction bases left unmatched: 12. Written as DNA, the CDR3 is TGTGCCAGCAGCGTAAAAGGCAGCGGGAGACCCACAGATACGCAGTATTTT. Its protein product is CASSVKGSGRPTDTQYF.

The chain is built from TRBV7-9 and TRBJ1-5; D call uncertain. From germline, CDR1 is SEHNR and CDR2 FQNEAQ (reference sequence). The CDR3 runs to 13 residues. V lost 4 bases to trimming and J lost 1 base, with 5 bases between them. CDR3 nucleotides: TGTGCCAGCAGCTCCAGCAGCAATCAGCCCCAGCATTTT. Its protein is CASSSSSNQPQHF.

This clonotype was seen more than once but under ten times. The chain joins TRBV20-1 to TRBJ1-6, with D perhaps TRBD1 (6 bases). The CDR3 contains 14 residues. Germline V gives CDR1 DFQATT, CDR2 SNEGSKA (reference sequence). The V end was cut by 6 bases, the J end by 6 bases, with 15 bases between. CDR3 in amino acids: CSATRGAGNSPLHF. The CDR3 DNA is TGCAGTGCAACACGGGGGGCCGGTAATTCACCCCTCCACTTT.

Of note for this clonotype: One end of the junction is discordant with germline, which a read error may explain. The rearrangement uses TRBV2 and TRBJ1-2; D not certain. The CDR3 runs to 13 residues. In germline, CDR1 is SNHLY, CDR2 FYNNEI. This CDR3 reads CAGSDVGNYGYTF. CDR3 nucleotide sequence: TGTGCCGGCAGTGATGTAGGGAACTATGGCTACACCTTC.

This clonotype is large by share. The chain recombines TRBV7-2 with TRBJ2-7; TRBD2 matches 11 bases. Germline CDR1 and CDR2: SGHTA and FQGNSA. V was pared by 6 bases and J by 6 bases, with 7 bases of the junction left unmatched. This CDR3 region has 14 residues. The CDR3 loop is CASSTTSGSREQYF. The CDR3 coding sequence is TGTGCCAGCAGTACTACTAGCGGGAGCCGCGAGCAGTACTTC.

The chain joins TRBV6-2 or TRBV6-3 to TRBJ1-5, with 7 nucleotides matching TRBD1. The V and J ends lost 6 bases and 4 bases, in that order; junction bases with no gene match: 9. The CDR3 runs 15 residues. The germline V gene has CDR1 MNHEY and CDR2 SVGEGT. CDR3 sequence (DNA): TGTGCCAGCAGCCGGGACGGGACAGCGAATCAGCCCCAGCATTTT. Protein: CASSRDGTANQPQHF.

This clonotype was seen just once. The V call is TRBV4-1, the J call TRBJ1-2, with D possibly being TRBD1 (6 bases). Trimming stripped 3 bases from V and 1 base from J, with 9 bases between. Germline V gives CDR1 MGHRA, CDR2 YSYEKL. The CDR3 contains 14 residues. CDR3 DNA sequence: TGCGCCAGCAGCCAGGAACAGGGTAACTATGGCTACACCTTC. Protein product: CASSQEQGNYGYTF.

This clonotype was observed a handful of times. The chain uses TRBV30 and TRBJ1-1; D possibly corresponds to TRBD1 (6 bases). The CDR3 runs 16 residues. V shed 5 bases and J shed 1 base, with 20 bases lying between them. In germline, CDR1 is GTSNPN, CDR2 SVGIG (reference sequence). The CDR3 sequence is CAWGDTGTPWNTEAFF. The CDR3 DNA reads TGTGCCTGGGGGGACACCGGGACACCATGGAACACTGAAGCTTTCTTT.